The 22 T cell receptor beta chains below were found in one sample sequenced in a study of T cell changes during pregnancy in multiple sclerosis. Assay: immunoSEQ multiplex PCR; the TCRdb copy retains only in-frame clones and omits some. In the table there are 90,000 to 150,000 clones, under 95% of which are singletons. The specimen was peripheral blood, collected before pregnancy. Source of these receptors: a female donor with multiple sclerosis, enrolled in a pregnancy study.

The V gene is TRBV5-4, the J gene TRBJ1-1; D unclear. V gave up 4 bases and J gave up 6 bases, with 13 bases separating them. CDR3 length: 13 residues. The germline V gene encodes CDR1 SGHNT and CDR2 YYREEE (reference sequence). CDR3 bases: TGTGCCAGCAGCGAGTACCACAGCTCTGAAGCTTTCTTT. The encoded protein is CASSEYHSSEAFF.

The chain joins TRBV20-1 to TRBJ1-2, with D tentatively TRBD1 (5 bases). This CDR3 comprises 11 residues. Germline V lookup: CDR1 DFQATT, CDR2 SNEGSKA (reference sequence). V shed 6 bases and J shed 7 bases, with 12 bases lying between them. The CDR3 coding sequence is TGCAGTGCCCGTAGACAGCGTGGCTACACCTTC. It encodes CSARRQRGYTF.

This sequence joins TRBV7-9 and TRBJ2-1; 10 positions agree with TRBD2. The CDR3 length is 16 residues. V trimming: 4 bases; J trimming: 0 bases; junction bases outside the gene matches: 3. Germline V gene data show CDR1 as SEHNR and CDR2 as FQNEAQ (reference sequence). The CDR3: CASSSSSGSSYNEQFF. As DNA, the CDR3 is TGTGCCAGCAGCTCCTCTAGCGGGAGCTCCTACAATGAGCAGTTCTTC.

J is TRBJ2-1 and V is TRBV11-1; 8 nucleotides agree with TRBD2. Germline CDR1 SGHAT, CDR2 FQDESV (reference sequence). CDR3 length equals 15 residues. After removal of 1 base from V and 4 bases from J, the junction contained 3 bases not matched to a gene. The CDR3 protein is CASSLGGGSYNEQFF. In DNA, the CDR3 is TGTGCCAGCAGCTTAGGCGGGGGGTCTTACAATGAGCAGTTCTTC.

The chain is built from TRBV13 and TRBJ1-1; TRBD1 aligns across 8 bases. From germline, CDR1 is PRHDT and CDR2 FYEKMQ (reference sequence). J was trimmed by 1 base and V by 8 bases; bases with no gene match: 12. CDR3 size: 16 residues. CDR3 sequence: CASGQGTSLANTEAFF. The CDR3 region has the DNA TGTGCCAGCGGACAGGGAACTTCCTTAGCGAACACTGAAGCTTTCTTT.

The rearrangement joins TRBV30 to TRBJ2-1, with TRBD2 matching 10 bases. Germline lookup yields CDR1 GTSNPN and CDR2 SVGIG (reference sequence). The V gene end was trimmed by 3 bases and the J gene end by 14 bases; junction bases not matched to a gene: 10. The CDR3 totals 13 residues. In DNA, the CDR3 is TGTGCCTGGAGACTTGCCTCTAGCGGGAGAGAGTTCTTC. Translation gives CAWRLASSGREFF. Full variable domain (remainder filled in from reference TRBV30 and TRBJ2-1): SQTIHQWPATLVQPVGSPLSLECTVEGTSNPNLYWYRQAAGRGLQLLFYSVGIGQISSEVPQNLSASRPQDRQFILSSKKLLLSDSGFYLCAWRLASSGREFFGPGTRLTVL.

This chain uses TRBV5-1 with TRBJ1-1, with D possibly matching TRBD1 (6 bases). The CDR3 is 14 amino acids. The ends were cut back, 3 bases at V and 0 bases at J, with 9 bases in the middle. Germline V gene data show CDR1 as SGHRS and CDR2 as YFSETQ. The DNA of the CDR3 is TGCGCCAGCAGCTCGGGGACACTGAACACTGAAGCTTTCTTT. This encodes CASSSGTLNTEAFF.

The rearrangement joins TRBV18 to TRBJ1-3, with D unresolved. Germline loops: CDR1 KGHSH, CDR2 LQKENI. The CDR3 length is 15 residues. Between the trimmed V and J ends, which lost 5 bases and 0 bases, there was a span of 11 bases. CDR3 bases: TGTGCCAGCTCATCATCTTACAGCTCTGGAAACACCATATATTTT. Protein product: CASSSSYSSGNTIYF.

This chain joins TRBV2 and TRBJ2-1, with TRBD2 matching over 12 bases. This CDR3 contains 16 residues. CDR1 is SNHLY and CDR2 is FYNNEI in the germline V gene. V gave up 7 bases and J gave up 0 bases; unmatched junction bases: 4. CDR3 loop: CASTMTSGSSYNEQFF. The CDR3 DNA follows: TGTGCCAGCACTATGACTAGCGGGAGCTCCTACAATGAGCAGTTCTTC. Based on the CDR3 plus reference TRBV2 and TRBJ2-1, the full variable domain is EPEVTQTPSHQVTQMGQEVILRCVPISNHLYFYWYRQILGQKVEFLVSFYNNEISEKSEIFDDQFSVERPDGSNFTLKIRSTKLEDSAMYFCASTMTSGSSYNEQFFGPGTRLTVL.

The chain uses TRBV7-6 and TRBJ2-1; possible D gene TRBD2, 5 bases. Trimming cost V 4 bases and J 0 bases, with 13 bases left between them. The CDR3 length is 16 residues. Germline values: CDR1 SGHVS, CDR2 FNYEAQ. Written as DNA, the CDR3 is TGTGCCAGCAGCTCGGACTTCCCAAGCTCCTACAATGAGCAGTTCTTC. It encodes CASSSDFPSSYNEQFF.

The chain employs TRBV28 and TRBJ1-1; 8 nucleotides match TRBD1. Germline lookup yields CDR1 MDHEN and CDR2 SYDVKM. This CDR3 comprises 12 residues. V gave up 3 bases and J gave up 8 bases; unmatched junction bases: 2. CDR3 nucleotide sequence: TGTGCCAGCAGTTTCCAGGGGGCGGAAGCTTTCTTT. Translated: CASSFQGAEAFF.

The chain couples TRBV27 to TRBJ1-6; 10 positions agree with TRBD1. The CDR3 extends over 21 amino acids. Germline CDR1 reads MNHEY; CDR2 reads SMNVEV (reference sequence). The junction had 16 bases not matched to a gene; V was cut back by 5 bases and J by 0 bases. The CDR3 region has the DNA TGTGCCAGCAGTCGAGCCCTCGGGACAGGGGCCGCAAGCTCCTATAATTCACCCCTCCACTTT. It specifies CASSRALGTGAASSYNSPLHF.

This CDR3 reads CASGRTGSNSGANVLTF. CDR3 bases: TGTGCCAGCGGCAGGACAGGGTCCAACTCTGGGGCCAACGTCCTGACTTTC. V gene TRBV5-8 combines with J gene TRBJ2-6; 8 positions agree with TRBD1. Trimming removed 7 bases from V and 0 bases from J; junction bases left unmatched: 9. Germline CDR1 reads SGHTS; CDR2 reads YDEGEE. The CDR3 has 17 amino acids.

This chain links TRBV5-1 with TRBJ2-1; TRBD2 agrees at 7 bases. CDR3 length equals 15 residues. Germline assignment: CDR1 SGHRS and CDR2 YFSETQ. After removal of 4 bases from V and 1 base from J, the junction contained 5 bases not matched to a gene. DNA of the CDR3: TGCGCCAGCAGCCTAGCGGACAATTCCTACAATGAGCAGTTCTTC. Its translation is CASSLADNSYNEQFF.

This clone is a singleton in its sample. The J gene is TRBJ1-1, the V gene TRBV5-4, with a tentative D call TRBD1 (5 bases). Trimming shortened V by 4 bases and J by 3 bases, and 19 bases separated the two germline ends. In germline, CDR1 is SGHNT, CDR2 YYREEE (reference sequence). The CDR3 sequence is 16 residues long. The CDR3 bases are TGTGCCAGCAGCCCTGGGGTCAGACGGGGGGACACTGAAGCTTTCTTT. Translation gives CASSPGVRRGDTEAFF.

The V and J genes are TRBV6-5 and TRBJ1-2, with D possibly matching TRBD1 (5 bases). CDR3 size: 13 residues. Germline assignment: CDR1 MNHEY and CDR2 SVGAGI. Trimming took off 5 bases at V and 4 bases at J, with 11 bases between the two ends. The CDR3 protein is CASSEAGRYGYTF. The CDR3 DNA sequence: TGTGCCAGCAGTGAAGCGGGGCGCTATGGCTACACCTTC.

The chain couples TRBV7-7 to TRBJ2-1; 12 bases match TRBD1. V gave up 4 bases and J gave up 8 bases; unmatched junction bases: 6. Germline V CDR1 and CDR2: SSHAT, FNYEAQ (reference sequence). The CDR3 is 15 residues long. The DNA of the CDR3 is TGTGCCAGCAGCTCGGGACAGGGGGCTTTCGATGAGCAGTTCTTC. Its protein is CASSSGQGAFDEQFF.

The chain is built from TRBV4-1 and TRBJ1-1; 8 nucleotides agree with TRBD1. The germline gives CDR1 MGHRA, CDR2 YSYEKL. The CDR3 loop spans 16 amino acids. J lost 5 bases, V lost 0 bases, and 8 bases had no gene match. CDR3: CASSQDIRQGRTEAFF. The CDR3 nucleotides are TGCGCCAGCAGCCAAGATATCAGACAGGGGAGGACTGAAGCTTTCTTT.

CDR3 DNA sequence: TGTGCCAGCAGTGAAGTGGGGAGTACCTACGAGCAGTACTTC. This codes for CASSEVGSTYEQYF. The chain links TRBV6-1 to TRBJ2-7; a weak D match, TRBD2 (5 bases). CDR1 and CDR2 from the germline V gene are MNHNS and SASEGT. Trimming left V 1 base short and J 2 bases short, with 9 bases between. This CDR3 region has 14 residues.

The genes are TRBV28 and TRBJ2-1; 13 nucleotides align to TRBD2. The V segment lost 5 bases and the J segment 8 bases; nucleotides outside the gene matches: 6. CDR1 and CDR2 from the germline V gene are MDHEN and SYDVKM. CDR3 size: 15 residues. The CDR3 nucleotides read TGTGCCAGCAGTACAAGGACTAGCGGGAGAGATGAGCAGTTCTTC. Its protein product is CASSTRTSGRDEQFF.

The chain recombines TRBV30 with TRBJ2-4; 7 nucleotides align to TRBD2. The length of the CDR3 is 14 residues. Germline V gives CDR1 GTSNPN, CDR2 SVGIG (reference sequence). V gave up 5 bases and J gave up 1 base; unmatched junction bases: 5. The CDR3: CAWGGDNAKNIQYF. In nucleotides, the CDR3 is TGTGCCTGGGGGGGGGATAATGCCAAAAACATTCAGTACTTC. Complete variable domain (other parts from reference TRBV30 and TRBJ2-4): SQTIHQWPATLVQPVGSPLSLECTVEGTSNPNLYWYRQAAGRGLQLLFYSVGIGQISSEVPQNLSASRPQDRQFILSSKKLLLSDSGFYLCAWGGDNAKNIQYFGAGTRLSVL.

The rearrangement links TRBV5-4 to TRBJ2-2, with 9 bases lining up with TRBD1. J gave up 5 bases and V 4 bases, and 6 bases lay outside the gene matches. The CDR3 runs to 15 residues. Germline V CDR1 and CDR2: SGHNT, YYREEE (reference sequence). Here the CDR3 reads CASSAPTGGTGELFF. The CDR3, as DNA: TGTGCCAGCAGCGCCCCGACAGGGGGGACCGGGGAGCTGTTTTTT.